This TCR beta chain derives from a study of OX40 agonist ivuxolimab in advanced cancers. Some clones are missing from TCRdb's copy, which holds only in-frame ones; the method was immunoSEQ multiplex PCR. The sample holds over 75,000 clones, 94% seen once. Germline assignment: CDR1 MNHNS and CDR2 SASEGT. V shed 6 bases, J shed 5 bases, and the junction held 10 bases outside the gene matches. This CDR3 region has 15 residues. The clonotype was recovered from an adult with an advanced solid tumor such as melanoma, head and neck, liver or kidney cancer. The sample was CD4+ or CD8+ T cells sorted from blood, taken in a trial of the OX40 agonist ivuxolimab. V is TRBV6-1 and J is TRBJ2-7; 10 bases align to TRBD1. The CDR3 spells CASSEFDRGHDEQYF. In DNA form, the CDR3 reads TGTGCCAGCAGCGAATTTGACAGGGGGCACGACGAGCAGTACTTC.